The rows below give T cell receptor beta chains drawn from one sample of a study of CXCR3-negative and CXCR3-positive naive CD8 T cells. Using the 5' RACE reads, TCRdb records one entry per CDR3 protein without DNA. The sample table sets out around 52,000 distinct CDR3 sequences. Sequencing used memory CD8+ T cells from blood. The receptor source for this set is a human donor in good health. Some clones in this sample may be carry-over from other donors' samples. Each CDR3 is given with its conserved first and last residue. The order of the fields is V gene, J gene, CDR3 protein.

V gene: TRBV29-1; J gene: TRBJ1-2; CDR3 protein: CSVEDRGRLGYTF
V gene: TRBV7-3; J gene: TRBJ2-7; CDR3 protein: CASSLGGGREQYF
V gene: TRBV11-2; J gene: TRBJ2-7; CDR3 protein: CASSKTAHEQYF
V gene: TRBV29-1; J gene: TRBJ1-2; CDR3 protein: CSVLGTGGFAYGYTF
V gene: TRBV4-1; J gene: TRBJ2-3; CDR3 protein: CTSSQDFGLGLTDTQYF
V gene: TRBV7-9; J gene: TRBJ1-1; CDR3 protein: CASSLSTGGNTEAFF
V gene: TRBV27; J gene: TRBJ2-2; CDR3 protein: CASSFGTPGELFF
V gene: TRBV7-9; J gene: TRBJ1-1; CDR3 protein: CASSLDRGGFTEAFF
V gene: TRBV11-2; J gene: TRBJ2-5; CDR3 protein: CASSVDLIQETQYF
V gene: TRBV29-1; J gene: TRBJ2-7; CDR3 protein: CSVEGTMAGTYEQYF
V gene: TRBV20-1; J gene: TRBJ1-1; CDR3 protein: CSALRGNTEAFF
V gene: TRBV5-6; J gene: TRBJ2-5; CDR3 protein: CASSLDTSGPQKTQYF
V gene: TRBV28; J gene: TRBJ2-2; CDR3 protein: CASRSGSETGELFF
V gene: TRBV7-2; J gene: TRBJ2-3; CDR3 protein: CASTHTGERGVWGTDTQYF
V gene: TRBV4-3; J gene: TRBJ1-2; CDR3 protein: CASSQVKGMNYGYTF
V gene: TRBV6-5; J gene: TRBJ2-3; CDR3 protein: CASSPKPGDTQYF
V gene: TRBV30; J gene: TRBJ2-2; CDR3 protein: CAWSRGGGDTGELFF
V gene: TRBV7-6; J gene: TRBJ1-5; CDR3 protein: CASSSTGGLNQPQHF
V gene: TRBV28; J gene: TRBJ2-4; CDR3 protein: CASSWPAGQIAKNIQYF
V gene: TRBV29-1; J gene: TRBJ2-2; CDR3 protein: CSADPGTSNTGELFF
V gene: TRBV29-1; J gene: TRBJ2-1; CDR3 protein: CSVEVVSARDNEQFF
V gene: TRBV3-1; J gene: TRBJ1-5; CDR3 protein: CASSPAGEGNQPQHF
V gene: TRBV6-5; J gene: TRBJ1-1; CDR3 protein: CASTQQGANTEAFF
V gene: TRBV20-1; J gene: TRBJ2-1; CDR3 protein: CSAREGRTYNEQFF
V gene: TRBV28; J gene: TRBJ1-2; CDR3 protein: CASSYRGPNYGYTF
V gene: TRBV29-1; J gene: TRBJ1-2; CDR3 protein: CSVRQDINGYTF
V gene: TRBV7-9; J gene: TRBJ1-4; CDR3 protein: CASSLNLDKLFF
V gene: TRBV25-1; J gene: TRBJ2-1; CDR3 protein: CASSEYGNEQFF
V gene: TRBV28; J gene: TRBJ2-3; CDR3 protein: CASSFLSGTDTQYF
V gene: TRBV29-1; J gene: TRBJ2-3; CDR3 protein: CSVEAPAGETTDTQYF
V gene: TRBV21-1; J gene: TRBJ1-5; CDR3 protein: CASSKVRGAIPGLLVFGQPQHF
V gene: TRBV20-1; J gene: TRBJ1-5; CDR3 protein: CSAREAGILSQPQHF
V gene: TRBV19; J gene: TRBJ1-1; CDR3 protein: CASSTPREGTEAFF
V gene: TRBV27; J gene: TRBJ2-1; CDR3 protein: CASSSRTSGGINEHFF